What follows are 27 T cell receptor beta chains derived from one specimen sequenced in a study of radiation and T cells in renal cell carcinoma. This sample's time point: blood 2 weeks post-SBRT. Treatment reported: 15 Gy SBRT to primary tumor, nephrectomy 4 weeks later. Sequenced by immunoSEQ multiplex PCR; TCRdb stores in-frame clones only, minus some. The sample yields about 150,000 clones, approximately 90% seen once. The sample was blood, taken from a patient whose treatment included radiotherapy and nephrectomy. These receptors originate from a woman between 50 and 59 years old with renal cell carcinoma.

V gene TRBV15 combines with J gene TRBJ2-1, with TRBD2 matching over 9 bases. V trimming: 7 bases; J trimming: 4 bases; junction bases outside the gene matches: 8. Germline V lookup: CDR1 LNHNV, CDR2 YYDKDF (reference sequence). There are 15 residues in the CDR3. The CDR3 is CATTLGLARYNEQFF. CDR3 bases: TGTGCCACCACCCTCGGACTAGCGAGATACAATGAGCAGTTCTTC.

The chain is built from TRBV11-2 and TRBJ2-3; TRBD2 aligns across 7 bases. Germline loops: CDR1 SGHAT, CDR2 FQNNGV. This CDR3 has 15 amino acids. Unmatched junction bases numbered 11, after V lost 5 bases and J lost 6 bases. The CDR3 region has the DNA TGTGCCAGCAGCCGCACTCTCACACTAGCGGATACGCAGTATTTT. It yields the protein CASSRTLTLADTQYF.

The rearrangement uses TRBV6-5 and TRBJ2-7; weak D call: TRBD1 (6 bases). V gave up 6 bases and J gave up 6 bases, with 18 bases separating them. Germline values: CDR1 MNHEY, CDR2 SVGAGI. The CDR3 length is 14 residues. CDR3 nucleotide sequence: TGTGCCAGCAGCTCCGTAAAGGGGGTAGGCGAGCAGTACTTC. It codes for CASSSVKGVGEQYF.

The genes are TRBV23-1 and TRBJ2-7; no clear D gene. TRBV23-1 is an ORF; its function is uncertain. Trimming pared 8 bases from V and 9 bases from J, leaving 17 bases between. This CDR3 region has 12 residues. CDR3 region: CASRRLESGQYF. In DNA form, the CDR3 reads TGCGCCAGCCGGCGTCTGGAGTCAGGGCAGTACTTC.

The chain carries TRBV7-9 and TRBJ1-2; D is uncertain. Trimming left V 3 bases short and J 2 bases short, with 7 bases between. CDR1 and CDR2 (germline): SEHNR, FQNEAQ (reference sequence). This CDR3 is 13 amino acids long. The DNA for the CDR3 is TGTGCCAGCAGCTTTGGAGTAAACTATGGCTACACCTTC. Amino acids: CASSFGVNYGYTF.

The gene calls are TRBV6-1 and TRBJ1-5; 7 bases match TRBD1. Germline values: CDR1 MNHNS, CDR2 SASEGT. V dropped 6 bases and J dropped 2; count of bases not matched to a gene: 7. This CDR3 is built from 15 residues. This CDR3 reads CASRYRGSRNQPQHF. The CDR3 DNA reads TGTGCCAGCAGATACAGGGGTAGCCGCAATCAGCCCCAGCATTTT.

This sequence joins TRBV28 and TRBJ1-5; D uncertain. There are 12 residues in the CDR3. From germline, CDR1 is MDHEN and CDR2 SYDVKM. V was cut by 2 bases and J by 6 bases, with 5 bases left in between. CDR3 sequence reads: CASSLIRQPQHF. CDR3 sequence (DNA): TGTGCCAGCAGTTTAATCCGTCAGCCCCAGCATTTT.

V gene TRBV7-9 combines with J gene TRBJ2-5; D is ambiguous. The CDR3 contains 13 residues. CDR1 and CDR2 from the germline V gene are SEHNR and FQNEAQ (reference sequence). V was trimmed by 3 bases and J by 0 bases, leaving 5 bases between them. The CDR3 here is CASSFDHQETQYF. CDR3 bases: TGTGCCAGCAGCTTCGACCACCAAGAGACCCAGTACTTC.

The V call is TRBV13, the J call TRBJ2-2; perhaps TRBD1 as D (6 bases). In germline, CDR1 is PRHDT, CDR2 FYEKMQ (reference sequence). Trimming shortened V by 4 bases and J by 9 bases, and 12 bases separated the two germline ends. This CDR3 is 13 amino acids long. The CDR3 nucleotides are TGTGCCAGCAGCTCCTTACAGGGCCGGGAGCTGTTTTTT. This encodes CASSSLQGRELFF. Drawing the rest from reference TRBV13 and TRBJ2-2, the complete variable domain is AAGVIQSPRHLIKEKRETATLKCYPIPRHDTVYWYQQGPGQDPQFLISFYEKMQSDKGSIPDRFSAQQFSDYHSELNMSSLELGDSALYFCASSSLQGRELFFGEGSRLTVL.

The chain has TRBV5-4 and TRBJ2-7, with no clear D. Trimming removed 0 bases from V and 3 bases from J, with 7 bases in between. This CDR3 contains 13 residues. CDR1 and CDR2 (germline): SGHNT, YYREEE (reference sequence). CDR3 DNA sequence: TGTGCCAGCAGCTTGGGACCTTACTACGAGCAGTACTTC. It yields the protein CASSLGPYYEQYF.

Details on this clone: This CDR3 is also generated by other DNA sequences in the sample. The chain is built from TRBV6-5 and TRBJ2-2; D is uncertain. Germline V CDR1 and CDR2: MNHEY, SVGAGI. V shed 2 bases and J shed 4 bases, with 5 bases lying between them. This CDR3 is 13 amino acids long. CDR3 in DNA: TGTGCCAGCAGTTACATATCCACCGGGGAGCTGTTTTTT. Protein sequence: CASSYISTGELFF.

The chain combines TRBV7-9 with TRBJ2-3; D gene uncertain. Trimming left V 3 bases short and J 2 bases short, with 12 bases between. The CDR3 totals 15 residues. Germline CDR1 and CDR2: SEHNR and FQNEAQ (reference sequence). In nucleotides, the CDR3 is TGTGCCAGCAGCTTGTCCGGATCCTTCACAGATACGCAGTATTTT. This encodes CASSLSGSFTDTQYF.

CDR3 DNA sequence: TGTGCCAGCAGCTCGAGAGGGGGCCGGGGCACTGAAGCTTTCTTT. Translated: CASSSRGGRGTEAFF. V and J are TRBV9 and TRBJ1-1; 7 nucleotides match TRBD1. The CDR3 contains 15 residues. V was pared by 4 bases and J by 4 bases, with 10 bases of the junction left unmatched. CDR1 SGDLS and CDR2 YYNGEE come from the germline V gene.

This sequence joins TRBV11-3 and TRBJ2-3, with TRBD2 matching over 10 bases. The CDR3 covers 15 residues. Germline assignment: CDR1 SGHNT and CDR2 YENEEA. Trimming took 4 bases from V and 4 from J; bases not matched to a gene: 5. The CDR3 spells CASSYSGGAADTQYF. The CDR3 nucleotides are TGTGCCAGCAGCTACAGCGGGGGGGCTGCAGATACGCAGTATTTT.

The chain has TRBV6-5 and TRBJ2-5; 11 bases align to TRBD2. Germline CDR1 is MNHEY and CDR2 is SVGAGI. The CDR3 contains 15 residues. The junction had 2 bases not matched to a gene; V was cut back by 2 bases and J by 3 bases. This chain's CDR3 is CASSYMTSGKETQYF. CDR3 coding DNA: TGTGCCAGCAGTTACATGACTAGCGGGAAAGAGACCCAGTACTTC.

The V and J genes are TRBV19 and TRBJ2-7; no definite D call. This CDR3 is 15 amino acids long. Germline lookup yields CDR1 LNHDA and CDR2 SQIVND (reference sequence). V lost 3 bases and J lost 0, with 12 bases in between. The CDR3 region is CASSMGRANSYEQYF. The CDR3 DNA reads TGTGCCAGTAGTATGGGAAGGGCCAACTCCTACGAGCAGTACTTC.

The rearrangement uses TRBV9 and TRBJ2-3; weak D call: TRBD1 (6 bases). Per germline, CDR1 SGDLS and CDR2 YYNGEE. Deletions cut 2 bases from V and 0 bases from J, with 10 bases between. CDR3 size: 15 residues. CDR3 in amino acids: CASSVRDTSTDTQYF. The DNA for the CDR3 is TGTGCCAGCAGCGTCCGGGACACCAGCACAGATACGCAGTATTTT.

J is TRBJ2-1 and V is TRBV7-2, with TRBD2 matching 11 bases. The V and J ends lost 5 bases and 6 bases, in that order; junction bases with no gene match: 9. The CDR3 contains 16 residues. CDR1 is SGHTA and CDR2 is FQGNSA in the germline V gene. As DNA, the CDR3 is TGTGCCAGCAGCAACGTAGGGACTAGCGGTCGCAATGAGCAGTTCTTC. Its protein product is CASSNVGTSGRNEQFF.

The chain is built from TRBV19 and TRBJ2-3; 9 bases fit TRBD1. V lost 5 bases to trimming and J lost 7 bases; unmatched junction nucleotides: 10. Germline CDR1 reads LNHDA; CDR2 reads SQIVND (reference sequence). This CDR3 has 15 amino acids. This chain's CDR3 is CASSQGGTGHHTQYF. CDR3 bases: TGTGCCAGTAGTCAGGGGGGGACAGGGCACCATACGCAGTATTTT.

The chain uses TRBV7-9 and TRBJ1-4; 7 bases agree with TRBD1. This CDR3 is built from 17 residues. V shed 4 bases and J 6 bases; nucleotides not matched to a gene: 14. CDR1 is SEHNR, CDR2 FQNEAQ, per germline (reference sequence). The CDR3 nucleotides are TGTGCCAGCAGCTCAAGGGTGAGGGGGCAGAGGGATGAAAAACTGTTTTTT. Encoded protein: CASSSRVRGQRDEKLFF. The full variable domain, rest sourced from reference TRBV7-9 and TRBJ1-4, is DTGVSQNPRHKITKRGQNVTFRCDPISEHNRLYWYRQTLGQGPEFLTYFQNEAQLEKSRLLSDRFSAERPKGSFSTLEIQRTEQGDSAMYLCASSSRVRGQRDEKLFFGSGTQLSVL.

The rearrangement joins TRBV7-2 to TRBJ2-7; 8 nucleotides align to TRBD2. CDR3 length: 13 amino acids. The V gene's germline CDR1 is SGHTA and CDR2 FQGNSA. V shed 5 bases and J 4 bases; nucleotides not matched to a gene: 4. The DNA for the CDR3 is TGTGCCAGCAGCCCGGGGGGGAGGTACGAGCAGTACTTC. It translates to CASSPGGRYEQYF. Supplemented by reference TRBV7-2 and TRBJ2-7, the full variable domain reads GAGVSQSPSNKVTEKGKDVELRCDPISGHTALYWYRQSLGQGLEFLIYFQGNSAPDKSGLPSDRFSAERTGGSVSTLTIQRTQQEDSAVYLCASSPGGRYEQYFGPGTRLTVT.

V is TRBV11-1 and J is TRBJ2-7; D is unresolved. Trimming removed 1 base at V and 5 bases at J, with 9 bases between. The CDR3 extends over 13 amino acids. Germline V gives CDR1 SGHAT, CDR2 FQDESV (reference sequence). The CDR3 coding sequence is TGTGCCAGCAGCTTAGGGCCGGAAGACGAGCAGTACTTC. Protein product: CASSLGPEDEQYF.

The rearrangement uses TRBV5-1 and TRBJ1-2; D ambiguous. V shed 0 bases and J shed 2 bases, with 8 bases lying between them. Germline CDR1 reads SGHRS; CDR2 reads YFSETQ. This CDR3 comprises 14 residues. CDR3 region: CASSLEGSNYGYTF. The CDR3 DNA reads as TGCGCCAGCAGCTTGGAGGGCAGCAACTATGGCTACACCTTC. Full variable domain (outside the CDR3, taken from reference TRBV5-1 and TRBJ1-2): KAGVTQTPRYLIKTRGQQVTLSCSPISGHRSVSWYQQTPGQGLQFLFEYFSETQRNKGNFPGRFSGRQFSNSRSEMNVSTLELGDSALYLCASSLEGSNYGYTFGSGTRLTVV.

V gene TRBV11-2 combines with J gene TRBJ2-7; D not certain. V lost 3 bases and J 4 bases, leaving 16 bases between the germline ends. Germline V gene data show CDR1 as SGHAT and CDR2 as FQNNGV. The CDR3 extends over 15 amino acids. The CDR3 loop is CASSFLTDNGYEQYF. The CDR3 coding sequence is TGTGCCAGCAGCTTCCTGACGGATAATGGGTACGAGCAGTACTTC.

The chain joins TRBV6-6 to TRBJ2-3; D is undetermined. Germline CDR1 MNHNY, CDR2 SVGAGI (reference sequence). The CDR3 has 15 residues. Between the trimmed V and J ends, which lost 0 bases and 1 base, there was a span of 8 bases. The CDR3 bases are TGTGCCAGCAGTTACTCCGGAGTGGGCACAGATACGCAGTATTTT. Its translation is CASSYSGVGTDTQYF.

The V and J genes are TRBV9 and TRBJ2-3; 8 nucleotides match TRBD1. The CDR3 covers 16 residues. The V segment lost 0 bases and the J segment 2 bases; nucleotides outside the gene matches: 5. Germline-derived CDR1 and CDR2 are SGDLS and YYNGEE. In DNA, the CDR3 is TGTGCCAGCAGCGTAGGGCAGGGGGCCAACACAGATACGCAGTATTTT. It yields the protein CASSVGQGANTDTQYF.

The chain links TRBV29-1 to TRBJ2-3, with 12 bases fitting TRBD2. V lost 8 bases, J lost 6 bases, and 9 bases stayed unmatched. Germline V CDR1 and CDR2: SQVTM, ANQGSEA. The CDR3 runs to 14 residues. This CDR3 reads CSYLAGGLPDTQYF. CDR3 nucleotide sequence: TGCAGCTACCTAGCGGGGGGGCTTCCGGATACGCAGTATTTT.